The entry that follows covers one TCR beta chain sequence. Its antigen remains unknown. The source of the sample is a study of shared clonotypes between healthy human individuals. Libraries were prepared by immunoSEQ multiplex PCR; TCRdb keeps only in-frame clonotypes and omits some of them. The sample yields 850,000 to 1,200,000 clones, under 80% seen once. A CD45RA-negative memory subset and a CD45RA+ naive subset were separated from the CD4+ cells. Study-level points and caveats: It was the non-shared clonotypes that had lower generation probabilities than clonotypes shared by all four donors.

Germline CDR1 SGHRS, CDR2 YFSETQ. The CDR3 is 17 residues long. V was pared by 0 bases and J by 8 bases, with 13 bases of the junction left unmatched. The V call is TRBV5-1, the J call TRBJ2-5; 10 positions match TRBD2. Sample: memory CD4+ T cells sorted from blood. As to subset: CD45RA-negative fraction. The receptor was isolated from a man between 18 and 29 years old in good health. CDR3 bases: TGCGCCAGCAGCTTGGTTTCTAGCGGGGGCCCCGGGGAAACCCAGTACTTC. This sequence encodes CASSLVSSGGPGETQYF.